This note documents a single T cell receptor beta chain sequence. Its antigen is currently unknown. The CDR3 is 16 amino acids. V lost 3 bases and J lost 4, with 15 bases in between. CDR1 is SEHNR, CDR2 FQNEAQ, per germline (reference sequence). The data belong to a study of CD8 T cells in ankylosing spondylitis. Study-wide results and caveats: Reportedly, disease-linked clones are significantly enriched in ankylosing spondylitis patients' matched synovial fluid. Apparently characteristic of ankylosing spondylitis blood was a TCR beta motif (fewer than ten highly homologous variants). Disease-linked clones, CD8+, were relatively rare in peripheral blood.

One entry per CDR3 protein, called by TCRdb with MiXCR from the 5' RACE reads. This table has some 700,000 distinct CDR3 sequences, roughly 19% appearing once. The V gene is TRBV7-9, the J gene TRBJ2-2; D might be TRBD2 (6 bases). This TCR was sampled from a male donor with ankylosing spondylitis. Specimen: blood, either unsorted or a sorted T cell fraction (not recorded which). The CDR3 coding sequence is TGTGCCAGCAGCTTCTCCGCGGGGCTGGGCACCGGGGAGCTGTTTTTT. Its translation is CASSFSAGLGTGELFF.